Here is one T cell receptor (beta chain) with its context. This specimen belongs to a study of blood T cells in healthy people across ages. With a J-beta primer mix and a sample-barcoded 5' primer, a second PCR ran about 7 to 11 cycles. Every cDNA molecule bore a tag from a template-switch adaptor containing 12 random nucleotides. TCRdb itself ran the 5' RACE reads through MiXCR, one entry per CDR3 protein. The sample holds approximately 1,000,000 distinct CDR3 sequences, roughly two fifths seen once. CDR1 and CDR2 (germline): SQVTM, ANQGSEA. This CDR3 has 12 amino acids. Trimming cost V 3 bases and J 8 bases, with 13 bases left between them.

Sequencing was done on a sample of blood. The TCR was taken from a man aged 18 to 30 in good health. The chain carries TRBV29-1 and TRBJ1-1; D possibly corresponds to TRBD1 (6 bases). As DNA, the CDR3 is TGCAGCGTTGAGGGCAGGGGACTAGAAGCTTTCTTT. It specifies CSVEGRGLEAFF.